This TCR beta chain was captured by sequencing in a study of CD8+CD57+ T cells in acquired aplastic anemia. In the study overall: Mean DNA quantity obtained from sorted CD4+ and CD8+ cells was 2.5 to 4 ug.

Study findings and constraints: Overlap between patients and controls comprised 25 to 30 CD8+ CDR3 sequences.

CDR1 and CDR2 from the germline V gene are KGHDR and SFDVKD. Trimming left V 9 bases short and J 9 bases short, with 13 bases between. The CDR3 has 12 amino acids. The use of genomic DNA as template underpinned the TCR beta VDJ and CDR3 profiling. A single record per CDR3 protein comes from TCRdb applying MiXCR to the reads. The sample lists roughly 220,000 distinct CDR3 sequences, 65% occurring once. Only patients with CD8+CD57+ cell expansion on flow cytometry were chosen for sequencing. The enrolled patients all had severe acquired aplastic anemia. In this sample, this clonotype turned up a few times. Its antigen remains unidentified.

Sequencing was performed on sorted CD4+, CD8+, or CD8+CD57+ T cells (not recorded which) from PBMCs. The receptor's source is a human donor with aplastic anemia. This chain joins TRBV24-1 and TRBJ2-2; no reliable D call. DNA of the CDR3: TGTGCCACCTCCTCACGGCACCGGGAGCTGTTTTTT. Amino acid sequence: CATSSRHRELFF.